This T cell receptor (beta chain) was captured by sequencing in a study of CD8 T cells in Susac syndrome. Germline V gene sequence: CDR1 MNHEY, CDR2 SMNVEV (reference sequence). Trimming removed 6 bases from V and 7 bases from J; junction bases left unmatched: 8. The CDR3 sequence is 13 residues long. A quantity of about 0.5 to 1 ug RNA underwent reverse transcription using random hexamers. By means of immunoSEQ multiplex PCR, TCR beta CDR3 spanning 54 Vbeta and 13 Jbeta underwent amplification. A single record per CDR3 protein comes from TCRdb applying MiXCR to the immunoSEQ multiplex PCR reads. Of around 130,000 distinct CDR3 sequences detected, approximately 90% appear once; the ten largest clones hold approximately 0.24%. TEMRA cells were FACS-enriched, and CD8+ and CD4+ T cells were isolated negatively.

Sample: CD8+ T cells from PBMCs. The chain carries TRBV27 and TRBJ1-2; 7 nucleotides line up with TRBD1. This TCR was sampled from a human donor with multiple sclerosis. CDR3 sequence (DNA): TGTGCCAGCAGACCCGAGGGGGCGCTTGGCTACACCTTC. Translation gives CASRPEGALGYTF.